This T cell receptor beta chain was captured by sequencing in a study of shared clonotypes between healthy human individuals. Study-wide findings and caveats: Some naive CD4 clonotypes, approximately 4.5%, turned up in common across several donors. Rarefaction analysis demonstrated incomplete sorted-subset sequencing notwithstanding large depth. Clonotypes not shared had lower generation probabilities than those common to all four donors.

For every subset, genomic DNA was evenly distributed across several immunoSEQ plates. Here immunoSEQ multiplex PCR was the method, and the copy in TCRdb shows in-frame clones only, minus some. This sample yields around 2.5 million clones, of which approximately 94% are seen a single time; about 0.34% belongs to the top ten. In regard to this clone: Its antigen is as yet unknown. The same CDR3 is also encoded by other DNA sequences in this sample.

The CDR3 covers 14 residues. Germline V gene data show CDR1 as SGHRS and CDR2 as YFSETQ. V lost 2 bases and J 4 bases, leaving 12 bases between the germline ends. The sequenced sample consisted of naive CD4+ T cells from PBMCs. The sample's subset: CD45RA+ positively selected. The clonotype originates from a man aged 18 to 29 in good health. Some clones in this sample may be carry-over from other donors' samples. The chain is built from TRBV5-1 and TRBJ1-1, with no clear D. CDR3 DNA: TGCGCCAGCAGCTTACAAGGAGTGGGCACTGAAGCTTTCTTT. Protein product: CASSLQGVGTEAFF.